This T cell receptor beta chain was identified in a study of early T cells in non-severe SARS-CoV-2 infection. Study-wide context: Bulk RNA taken from unsorted whole blood was sequenced, leaving chains unpaired. Study-level results: VDJdb matching skewed toward anti-spike CD8 responses, missing private and CD4 specificities.

Germline V gene sequence: CDR1 SNHLY, CDR2 FYNNEI. The CDR3 consists of 12 residues. V lost 4 bases to trimming and J lost 7 bases, with 11 bases between them. This clonotype was found many times. The target antigen is unknown. The protocol attached unique molecular identifiers to individual cDNA molecules. Via MiXCR, TCRdb re-called the 5' RACE reads, giving one row per CDR3 protein. Among around 70,000 distinct CDR3 sequences listed, roughly an eighth were seen once. Sequences were obtained from whole blood. This receptor was identified in an adult who was a healthcare worker with PCR-confirmed SARS-CoV-2 infection or an uninfected control (not recorded which). The chain carries TRBV2 and TRBJ2-7; D may be TRBD1 or TRBD2 (5 bases each). The CDR3 DNA follows: TGTGCCAGCAGTGTGGGGGTGAGAGAGCAGTACTTC. Translation gives CASSVGVREQYF.